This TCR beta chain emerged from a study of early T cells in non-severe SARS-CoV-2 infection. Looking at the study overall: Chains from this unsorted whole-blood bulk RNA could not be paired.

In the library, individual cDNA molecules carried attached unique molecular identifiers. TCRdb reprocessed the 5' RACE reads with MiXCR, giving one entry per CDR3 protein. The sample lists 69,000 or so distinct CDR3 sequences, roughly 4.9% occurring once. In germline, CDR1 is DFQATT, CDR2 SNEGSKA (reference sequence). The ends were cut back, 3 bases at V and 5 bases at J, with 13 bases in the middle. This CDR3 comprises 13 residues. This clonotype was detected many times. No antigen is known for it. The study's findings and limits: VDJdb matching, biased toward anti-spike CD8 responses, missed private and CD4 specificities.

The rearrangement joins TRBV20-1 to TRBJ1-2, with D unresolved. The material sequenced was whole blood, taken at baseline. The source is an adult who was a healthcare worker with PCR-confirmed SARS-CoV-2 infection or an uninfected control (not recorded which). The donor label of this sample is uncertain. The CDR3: CSASEQAIYGYTF. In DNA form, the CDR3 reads TGCAGTGCTAGTGAGCAGGCAATTTATGGCTACACCTTC.